The rows below give T cell receptor beta chains drawn from one sample of a study of blood T cell dynamics during melanoma immunotherapy. Only in-frame clones appear in the TCRdb table, and some are missing; sequencing was by immunoSEQ multiplex PCR. The repertoire has a few thousand clones, around 84% of them found once; the top ten carry about 34%. This sample comprised blood, obtained from a patient treated with checkpoint blockade. The receptors shown here come from a human donor with melanoma. Some clones in this sample may be carry-over from other donors' samples. CDR3s include the opening cysteine and the closing phenylalanine or tryptophan. D genes are given only for firm matches. The size entry is marked missing in some rows and otherwise reads once, few, many or a size class.

j_call	v_call	d_call	clone_size	cdr3_nt	cdr3_aa
TRBJ2-7	TRBV19	-	-	TGTGCCAGTAGCACAGCAGTAGCCTACGAGCAGTACTTC	CASSTAVAYEQYF
TRBJ2-5	TRBV11-3	-	-	TGTGCCAGCAGCTTAGCCTTTGGAGAGACCCAGTACTTC	CASSLAFGETQYF
TRBJ2-3	TRBV19	TRBD1	-	TGTGCCAGTAGTCCCACCAGACAGGGGCCCCTCACAGATACGCAGTATTTT	CASSPTRQGPLTDTQYF
TRBJ2-2	TRBV9	TRBD1	-	TGTGCCAGCAGCGTAGGGACAGGGCTGGGCGGCGGGGAGCTGTTTTTT	CASSVGTGLGGGELFF
TRBJ1-1	TRBV6-4	-	once	TGTGCCAGCAGTGATAGCTCTCTGGGCACTGAAGCTTTCTTT	CASSDSSLGTEAFF
TRBJ1-4	TRBV27	-	-	TGTGCCAGCAGTGACTCAGGGAATGAAAAACTGTTTTTT	CASSDSGNEKLFF
TRBJ1-1	TRBV10-3	TRBD1	-	TGTGCCGCCGGGACAGGCCCAACTGAAGCTTTCTTT	CAAGTGPTEAFF
TRBJ1-1	TRBV4-2	-	-	TGTGCCAGCAGCCAAGTGTCGAACACTGAAGCTTTCTTT	CASSQVSNTEAFF
TRBJ1-1	TRBV4-1	-	few	TGCGCCAGCAACCTGGGGGCGAACACTGAAGCTTTCTTT	CASNLGANTEAFF
TRBJ2-5	TRBV9	-	-	TGTGCCAGCAGCGTAGGGGCAGCCCAAGAGACCCAGTACTTC	CASSVGAAQETQYF
TRBJ2-1	TRBV4-1	TRBD2	-	TGCGCCAGCAGCCAAGGCGGGGGTGCCTACAATGAGCAGTTCTTC	CASSQGGGAYNEQFF
TRBJ2-1	TRBV7-7	TRBD2	few	TGTGCCAGCAGCTTAGGCACATACGGGGGGAATGAGCAGTTCTTC	CASSLGTYGGNEQFF
TRBJ2-1	TRBV6-6	-	-	TGTGCCAGCAGTTTAAGGACGGACTTAACCGATGAGCAGTTCTTC	CASSLRTDLTDEQFF
TRBJ1-6	TRBV6-6	-	-	TGTGCCAGCAAGCGGACAGCTACCTATAATTCACCCCTCCACTTT	CASKRTATYNSPLHF
TRBJ2-7	TRBV27	-	-	TGTGCCAGCAGTTTAGCCGACAGTTACGAGCAGTACTTC	CASSLADSYEQYF
TRBJ2-1	TRBV29-1	-	-	TGCAGCGTTGAGCGGACAGCTAACAATGAGCAGTTCTTC	CSVERTANNEQFF
TRBJ2-2	TRBV7-7	TRBD1	-	TGTGCTAGCAGCATTACAGGGGGCACGGGGGAGCTGTTTTTT	CASSITGGTGELFF
TRBJ2-7	TRBV9	-	-	TGTGCCAGCAGCGTCAACCCATGGGAGCAGTACTTC	CASSVNPWEQYF
TRBJ2-7	TRBV19	-	-	TGTGCCAGTAGTATTGGATGGGGGGGGCAGTACCTCTCCTACGAGCAGTACTTC	CASSIGWGGQYLSYEQYF
TRBJ1-5	TRBV7-2	-	few	TGTGCCAGCAGCTTGGCAGGGGATCAGCCCCAGCATTTT	CASSLAGDQPQHF
TRBJ2-2	TRBV5-4	TRBD2	-	TGTGCCAGCAGCCCTACCCTGAGAGCGGGGGGCAGCACCGGGGAGCTGTTTTTT	CASSPTLRAGGSTGELFF
TRBJ1-2	TRBV29-1	-	-	TGCAGCGTTGAACTGGCAGGGAAGATCTATGGCTACACCTTC	CSVELAGKIYGYTF
TRBJ2-5	TRBV21-1	-	-	TGTGCCAGCAGACCAACAGGGAATCAGACCCAGTACTTC	CASRPTGNQTQYF
TRBJ2-5	TRBV9	TRBD1	once	TGTGCCAGCAGCCCGAGGACAGGAGGAATGGAGACCCAGTACTTC	CASSPRTGGMETQYF
TRBJ1-1	TRBV5-4	-	-	TGTGCCAGCAGCGGACTGGGACTGCGCAACACTGAAGCTTTCTTT	CASSGLGLRNTEAFF
TRBJ2-5	TRBV5-1	-	-	TGCGCCAGCAGCTCAGGTAGTGGGAGTTTGGAGACCCAGTACTTC	CASSSGSGSLETQYF
TRBJ2-7	TRBV19	-	-	TGTGCCAGTAGCCGTCCGGGTTCCTCCGAGCAGTACTTC	CASSRPGSSEQYF